Below are 14 T cell receptor beta chains sequenced from a single sample in a study of T cells in localized non-small cell lung cancer. Assay: immunoSEQ multiplex PCR; the TCRdb copy retains only in-frame clones and omits some. This sample has about 1,500 clones, with 30% to 40% found just once. Sequenced here: lung tumor tissue, sampled before any cancer treatment. The source is a woman aged 35-75 years with stage I lung adenocarcinoma.

The J gene is TRBJ2-5, the V gene TRBV6-8; TRBD1 agrees at 10 bases. This CDR3 is built from 14 residues. The germline V gene has CDR1 MNHGY and CDR2 SAAAGT. Trimming at V came to 6 bases and at J to 4 bases, leaving 5 bases not matched to a gene. CDR3 in DNA: TGTGCCAGCAGGCCGACAGGGGGCCGAGAGACCCAGTACTTC. This encodes CASRPTGGRETQYF.

This clone was observed a few times. Additional DNA sequences in this sample encode the identical CDR3. The chain links TRBV29-1 to TRBJ1-2, with D possibly being TRBD1 (6 bases). Trimming took off 4 bases at V and 5 bases at J, with 11 bases between the two ends. Germline V gene lookup returns CDR1 SQVTM and CDR2 ANQGSEA. This CDR3 region has 12 residues. The CDR3 here is CSVATGVYGYTF. The CDR3 DNA reads as TGCAGCGTTGCGACAGGAGTATATGGCTACACCTTC.

This clone was seen more than once but under ten times. V and J are TRBV5-1 and TRBJ1-1; 9 bases fit TRBD1. After removal of 4 bases from V and 0 bases from J, the junction contained 7 bases not matched to a gene. Germline V gene data show CDR1 as SGHRS and CDR2 as YFSETQ. The CDR3 spans 16 residues. CDR3 sequence: CASSHGDREVNTEAFF. DNA of the CDR3: TGCGCCAGCAGCCATGGGGACAGGGAAGTGAACACTGAAGCTTTCTTT.

This clone was seen only a few times. The gene calls are TRBV12-5 and TRBJ2-1; 10 nucleotides align to TRBD1. Germline-derived CDR1 and CDR2 are LGHNT and FRNRAP. CDR3 size: 14 residues. J lost 4 bases, V lost 7 bases, and 4 bases had no gene match. The CDR3 is CASVPGQGYNEQFF. CDR3 DNA: TGTGCTAGTGTCCCGGGACAGGGGTACAATGAGCAGTTCTTC.

This clone ranks as medium-sized. The chain joins TRBV11-3 to TRBJ2-7; 8 bases are shared with TRBD2. Germline CDR1 is SGHNT and CDR2 is YENEEA. CDR3 length: 15 residues. V shed 3 bases and J 1 base; nucleotides not matched to a gene: 5. The CDR3 DNA follows: TGTGCCAGCAGCTTCACGGGAGGGGGTTCCTACGAGCAGTACTTC. It codes for CASSFTGGGSYEQYF.

The table lists this clone with a few counts. This sequence joins TRBV6-1 and TRBJ1-2; D not certain. CDR1 MNHNS and CDR2 SASEGT come from the germline V gene. The CDR3 spans 13 residues. The V end was cut by 2 bases, the J end by 6 bases, with 10 bases between. CDR3 nucleotides: TGTGCCAGCAGTGAAAAAAAGATGAATGGCTACACCTTC. It specifies CASSEKKMNGYTF.

The chain couples TRBV6-8 to TRBJ2-3; 8 bases are shared with TRBD1. The CDR3 is made up of 13 amino acids. Trimming at V came to 5 bases and at J to 5 bases, leaving 3 bases not matched to a gene. Germline V gene data show CDR1 as MNHGY and CDR2 as SAAAGT. The CDR3 nucleotides are TGTGCCAGCAGTCAGGGGGCGAAAGATACGCAGTATTTT. It encodes CASSQGAKDTQYF.

By its share, this clone is medium-sized. The chain employs TRBV11-3 and TRBJ1-2, with unresolved D. Trimming took off 0 bases at V and 4 bases at J, with 9 bases between the two ends. The CDR3 is 14 residues long. Per the germline V gene, CDR1 is SGHNT and CDR2 is YENEEA. The chain's CDR3 is CASSLERAFYGYTF. The CDR3 DNA is TGTGCCAGCAGCTTAGAGAGGGCATTCTATGGCTACACCTTC.

CDR3 sequence (DNA): TGTGCCAGCTCACTGTCCGGGACAGGGGACACTGAAGCTTTCTTT. Translation gives CASSLSGTGDTEAFF. The chain has TRBV18 and TRBJ1-1; TRBD1 matches 10 bases. The V and J ends lost 4 bases and 3 bases, in that order; junction bases with no gene match: 5. CDR1 is KGHSH, CDR2 LQKENI, per germline. The CDR3 has 15 amino acids.

The rearrangement uses TRBV23-1 and TRBJ2-5; D may be TRBD1 (6 bases). TRBV23-1 is classed as an ORF, of uncertain function. Between the trimmed V and J ends, which lost 0 bases and 2 bases, there was a span of 13 bases. The CDR3 covers 16 residues. The CDR3 DNA reads TGCGCCAGCAGTCAATCGTTACGGACAGAGCAAGAGACCCAGTACTTC. Protein sequence: CASSQSLRTEQETQYF.

Concerning this clone itself: At one end, the junction sequence differs from germline, possibly due to a read error. The rearrangement uses TRBV6-8 and TRBJ2-5, with D possibly matching TRBD1 (6 bases). The germline V gene encodes CDR1 MNHGY and CDR2 SAAAGT. This CDR3 region has 16 residues. Here the CDR3 reads CAISKNRVDGQETQYF. DNA of the CDR3: TGTGCCATCAGTAAGAACAGGGTGGACGGGCAAGAGACCCAGTACTTC.

J is TRBJ2-7 and V is TRBV10-3; 7 bases fit TRBD1. The germline gives CDR1 ENHRY, CDR2 SYGVKD. CDR3 length: 15 amino acids. Trimming cost V 2 bases and J 2 bases; bases outside gene matches: 6. The CDR3 region has the DNA TGTGCCATCAGTGAGGGGGAGAGGGGGCCCTACGAGCAGTACTTC. Translated, it gives CAISEGERGPYEQYF.

A few counts support this clone. The V call is TRBV10-3, the J call TRBJ1-3; possible D gene TRBD1, 6 bases. Germline CDR1 is ENHRY and CDR2 is SYGVKD. This CDR3 is 14 amino acids long. V lost 10 bases to trimming and J lost 2 bases, with 15 bases between them. The DNA of the CDR3 is TGTGCCAGTATTGACAGGCAAGCTGGAAACACCATATATTTT. This gives the protein CASIDRQAGNTIYF.

In this sample, this clone turned up a few times. This chain uses TRBV9 with TRBJ1-5; D perhaps matches TRBD1 (6 bases). In germline, CDR1 is SGDLS, CDR2 YYNGEE. Trimming shortened V by 5 bases and J by 4 bases, and 13 bases separated the two germline ends. The CDR3 runs to 14 residues. The CDR3 DNA reads TGTGCCAGCAGGGCCCGGGACAAGAATCAGCCCCAGCATTTT. Its translation: CASRARDKNQPQHF.